This T cell receptor (beta chain) was sequenced during a study of T cells in localized non-small cell lung cancer. Using immunoSEQ multiplex PCR, the repertoire was profiled, and TCRdb retains in-frame clones only, with some absent. This sample has approximately 89,000 clones, with over 70% found just once. On this clone: Its target is not known.

The study's findings and limits: Sequencing covered just one tumor region, so heterogeneity cannot be ruled out. When the top 100 tumor clones were examined, a median 57 of them also appeared in the adjacent lung, which was paired and uninvolved.

The TCR sequence derives from a man aged 40-75 years with stage II squamous cell lung carcinoma. The sample here was PBMCs, taken before any cancer treatment.

The CDR3 protein is CASSSPQIRAFF. DNA of the CDR3: TGTGCCAGTAGTAGTCCGCAGATTCGGGCTTTCTTT. V gene TRBV19 combines with J gene TRBJ1-1; D gene unclear. This CDR3 has 12 residues. Germline V gives CDR1 LNHDA, CDR2 SQIVND (reference sequence). Between the trimmed V and J ends, which lost 4 bases and 11 bases, there was a span of 14 bases.